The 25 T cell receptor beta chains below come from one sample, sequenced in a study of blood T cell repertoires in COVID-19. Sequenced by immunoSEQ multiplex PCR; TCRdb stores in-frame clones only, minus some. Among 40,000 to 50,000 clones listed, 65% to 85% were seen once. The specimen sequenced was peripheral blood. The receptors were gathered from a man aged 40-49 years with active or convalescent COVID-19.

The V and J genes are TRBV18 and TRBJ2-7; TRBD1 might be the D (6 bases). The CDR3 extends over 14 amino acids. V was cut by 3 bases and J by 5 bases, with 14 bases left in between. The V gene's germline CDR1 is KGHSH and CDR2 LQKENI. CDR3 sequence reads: CASSPGGRANEQYF. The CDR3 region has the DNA TGTGCCAGCTCACCTGGGGGCAGGGCCAACGAGCAGTACTTC. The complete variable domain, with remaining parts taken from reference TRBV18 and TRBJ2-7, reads NAGVMQNPRHLVRRRGQEARLRCSPMKGHSHVYWYRQLPEEGLKFMVYLQKENIIDESGMPKERFSAEFPKEGPSILRIQQVVRGDSAAYFCASSPGGRANEQYFGPGTRLTVT.

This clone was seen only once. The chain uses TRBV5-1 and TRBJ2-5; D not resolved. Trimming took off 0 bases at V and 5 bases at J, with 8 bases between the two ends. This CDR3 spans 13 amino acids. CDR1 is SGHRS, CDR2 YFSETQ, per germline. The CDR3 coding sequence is TGCGCCAGCAGCTTGGGGAGCGACGAGACCCAGTACTTC. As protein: CASSLGSDETQYF.

The CDR3 DNA reads as TGTGCCTGGAGTGAACCTACTAGCGGTTCCTACAATGAGCAGTTCTTC. It specifies CAWSEPTSGSYNEQFF. The J gene is TRBJ2-1, the V gene TRBV30, with 8 bases fitting TRBD2. Trimming took 1 base from V and 1 from J; bases not matched to a gene: 6. Germline V gives CDR1 GTSNPN, CDR2 SVGIG (reference sequence). The CDR3 is made up of 16 amino acids.

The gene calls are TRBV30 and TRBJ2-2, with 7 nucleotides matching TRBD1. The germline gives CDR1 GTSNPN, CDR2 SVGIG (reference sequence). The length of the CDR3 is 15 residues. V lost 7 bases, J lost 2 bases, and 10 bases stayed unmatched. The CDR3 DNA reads TGTGCCTCTTACCCGGACAGGCTCAACACCGGGGAGCTGTTTTTT. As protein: CASYPDRLNTGELFF. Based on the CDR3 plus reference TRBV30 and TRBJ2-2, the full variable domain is SQTIHQWPATLVQPVGSPLSLECTVEGTSNPNLYWYRQAAGRGLQLLFYSVGIGQISSEVPQNLSASRPQDRQFILSSKKLLLSDSGFYLCASYPDRLNTGELFFGEGSRLTVL.

CDR3 sequence reads: CASSPQGEKLFF. The DNA of the CDR3 is TGTGCCAGCAGCCCTCAGGGGGAAAAACTGTTTTTT. V gene TRBV9 combines with J gene TRBJ1-4; TRBD1 might be the D (6 bases). The CDR3 spans 12 residues. V dropped 4 bases and J dropped 8 bases, with 9 bases sitting between them. Germline V lookup: CDR1 SGDLS, CDR2 YYNGEE.

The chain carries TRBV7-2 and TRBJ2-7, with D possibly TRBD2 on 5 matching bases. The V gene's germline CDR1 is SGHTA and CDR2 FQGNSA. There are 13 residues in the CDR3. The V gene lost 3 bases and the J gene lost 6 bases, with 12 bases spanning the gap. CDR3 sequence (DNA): TGTGCCAGCAGCTTTAGCGCCGTGGGCGAGCAGTACTTC. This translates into CASSFSAVGEQYF.

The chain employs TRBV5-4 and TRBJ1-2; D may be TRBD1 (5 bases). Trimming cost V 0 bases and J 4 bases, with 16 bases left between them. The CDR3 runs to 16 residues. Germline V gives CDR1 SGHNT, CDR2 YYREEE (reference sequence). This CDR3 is CASSLAWETGPYGYTF. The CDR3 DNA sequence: TGTGCCAGCAGCTTGGCTTGGGAAACAGGTCCCTATGGCTACACCTTC.

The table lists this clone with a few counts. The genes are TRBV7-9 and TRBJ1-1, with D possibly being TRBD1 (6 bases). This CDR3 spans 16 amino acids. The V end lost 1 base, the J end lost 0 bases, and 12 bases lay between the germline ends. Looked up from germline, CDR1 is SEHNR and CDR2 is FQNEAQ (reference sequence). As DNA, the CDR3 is TGTGCCAGCAGCTTAGTTACCGGGGGGCTGAACACTGAAGCTTTCTTT. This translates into CASSLVTGGLNTEAFF. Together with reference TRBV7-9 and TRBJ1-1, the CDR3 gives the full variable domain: DTGVSQNPRHKITKRGQNVTFRCDPISEHNRLYWYRQTLGQGPEFLTYFQNEAQLEKSRLLSDRFSAERPKGSFSTLEIQRTEQGDSAMYLCASSLVTGGLNTEAFFGQGTRLTVV.

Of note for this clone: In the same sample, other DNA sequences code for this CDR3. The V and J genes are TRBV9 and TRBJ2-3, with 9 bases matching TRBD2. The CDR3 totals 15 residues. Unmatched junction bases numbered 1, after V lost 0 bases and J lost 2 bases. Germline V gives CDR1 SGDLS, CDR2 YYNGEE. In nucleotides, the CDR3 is TGTGCCAGCAGCGTAGGCGGGGGGGCCACAGATACGCAGTATTTT. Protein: CASSVGGGATDTQYF. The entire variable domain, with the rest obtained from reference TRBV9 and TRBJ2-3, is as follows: DSGVTQTPKHLITATGQRVTLRCSPRSGDLSVYWYQQSLDQGLQFLIQYYNGEERAKGNILERFSAQQFPDLHSELNLSSLELGDSALYFCASSVGGGATDTQYFGPGTRLTVL.

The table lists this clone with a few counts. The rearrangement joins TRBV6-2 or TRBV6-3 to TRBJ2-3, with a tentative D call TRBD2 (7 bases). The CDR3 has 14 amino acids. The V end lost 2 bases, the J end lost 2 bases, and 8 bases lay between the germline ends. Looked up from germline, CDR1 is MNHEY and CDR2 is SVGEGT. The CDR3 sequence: CASSYGGATDTQYF. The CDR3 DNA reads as TGTGCCAGCAGTTACGGGGGGGCCACAGATACGCAGTATTTT.

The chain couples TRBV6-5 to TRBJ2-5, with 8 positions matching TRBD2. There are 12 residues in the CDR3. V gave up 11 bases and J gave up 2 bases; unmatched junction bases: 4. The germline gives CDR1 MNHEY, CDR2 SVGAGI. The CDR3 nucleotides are TGTGCCCCAGCGGGGGAACAAGAGACCCAGTACTTC. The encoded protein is CAPAGEQETQYF.

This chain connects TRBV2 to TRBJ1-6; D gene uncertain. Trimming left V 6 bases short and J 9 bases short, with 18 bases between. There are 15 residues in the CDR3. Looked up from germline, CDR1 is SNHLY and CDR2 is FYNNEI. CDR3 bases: TGTGCCAGCAGCGACCGCGAGGCGGGTAGTTCACCCCTCCACTTT. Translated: CASSDREAGSSPLHF.

In nucleotides, the CDR3 is TGCAGCGTTGGGGGCGGACAGGGGAACACTGAAGCTTTCTTT. Residues: CSVGGGQGNTEAFF. V and J are TRBV29-1 and TRBJ1-1; 8 positions match TRBD1. Germline V gene lookup returns CDR1 SQVTM and CDR2 ANQGSEA. J gave up 1 base and V 4 bases, and 5 bases lay outside the gene matches. There are 14 residues in the CDR3.

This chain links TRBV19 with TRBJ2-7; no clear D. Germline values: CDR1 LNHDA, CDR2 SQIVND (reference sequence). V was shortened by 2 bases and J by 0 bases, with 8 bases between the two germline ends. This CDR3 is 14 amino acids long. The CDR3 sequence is CASSIRAGSYEQYF. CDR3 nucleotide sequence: TGTGCCAGTAGTATAAGAGCAGGCTCCTACGAGCAGTACTTC.

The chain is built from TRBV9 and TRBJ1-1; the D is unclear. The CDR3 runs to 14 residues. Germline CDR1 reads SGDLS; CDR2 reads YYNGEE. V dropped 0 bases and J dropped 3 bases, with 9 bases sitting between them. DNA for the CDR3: TGTGCCAGCAGCGTAGCGCGGTGGGACACTGAAGCTTTCTTT. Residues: CASSVARWDTEAFF.

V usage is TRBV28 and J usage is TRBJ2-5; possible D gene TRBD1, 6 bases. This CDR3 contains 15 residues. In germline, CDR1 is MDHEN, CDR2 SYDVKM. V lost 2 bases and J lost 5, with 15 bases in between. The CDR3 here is CASSLAEGQGETQYF. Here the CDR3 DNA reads TGTGCCAGCAGTTTAGCTGAGGGGCAGGGGGAGACCCAGTACTTC.

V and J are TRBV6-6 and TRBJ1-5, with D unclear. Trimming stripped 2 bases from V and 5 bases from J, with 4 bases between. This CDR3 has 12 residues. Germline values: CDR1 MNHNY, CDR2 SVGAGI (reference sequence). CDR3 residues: CASSYPDQPQHF. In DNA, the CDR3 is TGTGCCAGCAGTTACCCCGATCAGCCCCAGCATTTT.

DNA of the CDR3: TGCGCCAGCAGAGGGGACATTTCATCCTACGAGCAGTACTTC. Its protein is CASRGDISSYEQYF. The chain has TRBV10-2 and TRBJ2-7, with D possibly matching TRBD1 (6 bases). The germline CDR1 and CDR2 sequences are WSHSY and SAAADI. Trimming took off 6 bases at V and 1 base at J, with 13 bases between the two ends. The CDR3 consists of 14 residues.

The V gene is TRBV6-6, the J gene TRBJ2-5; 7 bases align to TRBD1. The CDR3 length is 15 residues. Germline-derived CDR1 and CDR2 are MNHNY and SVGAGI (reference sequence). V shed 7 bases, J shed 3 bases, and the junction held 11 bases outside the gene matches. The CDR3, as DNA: TGTGCCAGCATTCCCTCCAGGGGGAACGAAGAGACCCAGTACTTC. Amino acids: CASIPSRGNEETQYF.

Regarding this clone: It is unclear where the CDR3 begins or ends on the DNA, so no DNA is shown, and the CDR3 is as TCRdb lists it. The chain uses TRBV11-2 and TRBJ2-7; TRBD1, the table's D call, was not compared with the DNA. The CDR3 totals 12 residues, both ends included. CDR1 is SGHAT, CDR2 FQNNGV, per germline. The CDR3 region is CASSRGVGQGNF.

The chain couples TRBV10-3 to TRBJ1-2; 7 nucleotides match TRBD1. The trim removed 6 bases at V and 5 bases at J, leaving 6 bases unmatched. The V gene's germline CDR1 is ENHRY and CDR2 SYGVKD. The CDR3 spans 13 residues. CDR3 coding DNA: TGTGCCATCAGCCCGACAGGGACTTATGGCTACACCTTC. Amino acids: CAISPTGTYGYTF.

The CDR3 protein is CASSSLSYEQYF. In DNA, the CDR3 is TGTGCCAGCAGCTCCCTCTCCTACGAGCAGTACTTC. This sequence joins TRBV5-5 and TRBJ2-7, with D unresolved. Germline values: CDR1 SGHKS, CDR2 YYEKEE (reference sequence). The CDR3 totals 12 residues. Between the trimmed V and J ends, which lost 3 bases and 0 bases, there was a span of 4 bases.

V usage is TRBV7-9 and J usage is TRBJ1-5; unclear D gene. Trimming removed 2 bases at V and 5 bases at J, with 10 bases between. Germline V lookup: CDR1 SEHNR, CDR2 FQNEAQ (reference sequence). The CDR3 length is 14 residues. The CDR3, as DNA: TGTGCCAGCAGCTTATCCCTGGAGGATCAGCCCCAGCATTTT. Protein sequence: CASSLSLEDQPQHF.

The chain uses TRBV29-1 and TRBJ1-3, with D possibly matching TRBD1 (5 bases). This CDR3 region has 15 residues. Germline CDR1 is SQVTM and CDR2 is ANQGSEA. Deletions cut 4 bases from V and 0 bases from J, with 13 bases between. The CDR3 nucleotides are TGCAGCGTTGGGGGCAGCCCTAGCTCTGGAAACACCATATATTTT. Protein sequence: CSVGGSPSSGNTIYF.

The CDR3 nucleotides read TGCGCCAGCAGCTGGGAACCTGGGACAGGGAGCTACGAGCAGTACTTC. It is translated as CASSWEPGTGSYEQYF. J is TRBJ2-7 and V is TRBV5-1; 9 bases align to TRBD1. The CDR3 contains 16 residues. J was trimmed by 3 bases and V by 3 bases; bases with no gene match: 10. Per germline, CDR1 SGHRS and CDR2 YFSETQ.